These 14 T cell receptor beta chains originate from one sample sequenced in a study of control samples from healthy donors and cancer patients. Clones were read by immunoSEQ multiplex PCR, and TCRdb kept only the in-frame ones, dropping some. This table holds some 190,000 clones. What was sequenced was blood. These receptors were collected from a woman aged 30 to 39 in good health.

The CDR3 here is CATRGQGLYQETQYF. As DNA, the CDR3 is TGTGCCACCAGGGGACAGGGACTGTACCAAGAGACCCAGTACTTC. This chain uses TRBV15 with TRBJ2-5, with 9 bases matching TRBD1. The germline V gene encodes CDR1 LNHNV and CDR2 YYDKDF (reference sequence). The V and J ends lost 6 bases and 0 bases, in that order; junction bases with no gene match: 5. CDR3 length: 15 residues.

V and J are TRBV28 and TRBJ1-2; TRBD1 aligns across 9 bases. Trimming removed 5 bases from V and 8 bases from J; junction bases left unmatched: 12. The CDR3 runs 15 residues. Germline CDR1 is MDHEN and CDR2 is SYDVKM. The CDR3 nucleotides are TGTGCCAGCAGTGCACCGGGACAGGGAGTAGAGGGCTACACCTTC. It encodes CASSAPGQGVEGYTF.

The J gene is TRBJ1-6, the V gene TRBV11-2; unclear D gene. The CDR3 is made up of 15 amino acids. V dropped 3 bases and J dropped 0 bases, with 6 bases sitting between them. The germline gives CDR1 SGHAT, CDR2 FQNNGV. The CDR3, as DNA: TGTGCCAGCAGCTTCCCCAGCTCCTATAATTCACCCCTCCACTTT. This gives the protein CASSFPSSYNSPLHF.

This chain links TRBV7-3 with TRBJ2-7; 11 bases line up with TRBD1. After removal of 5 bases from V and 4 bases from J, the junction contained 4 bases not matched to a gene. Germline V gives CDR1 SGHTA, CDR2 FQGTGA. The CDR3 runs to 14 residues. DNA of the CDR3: TGTGCCAGCAGCCCTGGGACAGGGGGGTACGAGCAGTACTTC. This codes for CASSPGTGGYEQYF. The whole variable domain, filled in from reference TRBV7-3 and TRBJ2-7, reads GAGVSQTPSNKVTEKGKYVELRCDPISGHTALYWYRQSLGQGPEFLIYFQGTGAADDSGLPNDRFFAVRPEGSVSTLKIQRTERGDSAVYLCASSPGTGGYEQYFGPGTRLTVT.

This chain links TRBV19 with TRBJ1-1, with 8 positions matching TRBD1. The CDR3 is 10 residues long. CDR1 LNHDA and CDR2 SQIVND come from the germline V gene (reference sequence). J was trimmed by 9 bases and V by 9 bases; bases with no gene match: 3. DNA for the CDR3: TGTGCCAGCACAGGGGGTAAAGCTTTCTTT. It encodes CASTGGKAFF.

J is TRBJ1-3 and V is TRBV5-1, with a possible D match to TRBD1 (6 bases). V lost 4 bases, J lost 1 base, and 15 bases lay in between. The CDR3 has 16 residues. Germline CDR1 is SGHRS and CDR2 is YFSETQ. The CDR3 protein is CASSSQTGRSGNTIYF. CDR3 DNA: TGCGCCAGCAGCAGCCAAACAGGGAGGTCTGGAAACACCATATATTTT.

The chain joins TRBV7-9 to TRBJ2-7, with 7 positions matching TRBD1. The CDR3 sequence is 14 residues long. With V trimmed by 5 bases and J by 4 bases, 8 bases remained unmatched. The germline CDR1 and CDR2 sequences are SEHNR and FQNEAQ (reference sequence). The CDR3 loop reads CASSRTGRLYEQYF. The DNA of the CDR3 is TGTGCCAGCAGCCGGACAGGTCGGCTTTACGAGCAGTACTTC.

CDR3 DNA: TGTGCCAGCTCACCCGGGAGGTTAGGTGAAAAACTGTTTTTT. This sequence encodes CASSPGRLGEKLFF. This chain connects TRBV18 to TRBJ1-4; D not certain. V was trimmed by 3 bases and J by 7 bases, leaving 12 bases between them. CDR1 and CDR2 (germline): KGHSH, LQKENI. There are 14 residues in the CDR3.

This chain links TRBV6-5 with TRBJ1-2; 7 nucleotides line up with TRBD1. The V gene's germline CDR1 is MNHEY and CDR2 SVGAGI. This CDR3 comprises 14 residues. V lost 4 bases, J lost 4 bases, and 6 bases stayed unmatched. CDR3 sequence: CASSLVQGSYGYTF. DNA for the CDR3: TGTGCCAGCAGTTTGGTACAGGGGAGCTATGGCTACACCTTC.

CDR3: CASSRPSGAPQETQYF. Here the CDR3 DNA reads TGTGCCAGCAGCCGCCCTAGCGGGGCACCTCAAGAGACCCAGTACTTC. V is TRBV6-6 and J is TRBJ2-5, with 9 bases identical to TRBD2. Germline V gene lookup returns CDR1 MNHNY and CDR2 SVGAGI (reference sequence). This CDR3 spans 16 amino acids. Trimming at V came to 6 bases and at J to 2 bases, leaving 10 bases not matched to a gene.

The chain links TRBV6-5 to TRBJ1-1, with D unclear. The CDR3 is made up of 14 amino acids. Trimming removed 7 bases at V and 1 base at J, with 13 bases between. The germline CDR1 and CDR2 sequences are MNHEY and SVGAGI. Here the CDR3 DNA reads TGTGCCAGCACGTCCGGATGGCGGAACACTGAAGCTTTCTTT. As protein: CASTSGWRNTEAFF.

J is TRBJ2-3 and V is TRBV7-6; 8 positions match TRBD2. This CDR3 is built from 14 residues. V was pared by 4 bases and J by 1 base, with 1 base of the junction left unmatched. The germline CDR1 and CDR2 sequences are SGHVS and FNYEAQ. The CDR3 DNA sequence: TGTGCCAGCAGCTCGGGGGGGGGCACAGATACGCAGTATTTT. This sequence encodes CASSSGGGTDTQYF.

CDR3: CASSRMNLAGGYNEQFF. CDR3 DNA sequence: TGTGCCAGCAGCCGAATGAACCTAGCGGGGGGGTACAATGAGCAGTTCTTC. The chain is built from TRBV3-1 (or the pseudogene TRBV3-2) and TRBJ2-1; the match to TRBD2 covers 12 bases. Trimming at V came to 4 bases and at J to 4 bases, leaving 8 bases not matched to a gene. The germline V gene has CDR1 LGHDT and CDR2 YNNKEL (reference sequence). The CDR3 loop spans 17 amino acids.

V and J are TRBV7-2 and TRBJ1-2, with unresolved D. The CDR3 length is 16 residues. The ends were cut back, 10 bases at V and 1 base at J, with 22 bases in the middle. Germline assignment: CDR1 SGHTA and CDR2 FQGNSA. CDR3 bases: TGTGCCACCAAGCGTGTCGCGGTTATCTTTAACTATGGCTACACCTTC. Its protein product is CATKRVAVIFNYGYTF. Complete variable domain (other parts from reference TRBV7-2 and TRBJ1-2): GAGVSQSPSNKVTEKGKDVELRCDPISGHTALYWYRQSLGQGLEFLIYFQGNSAPDKSGLPSDRFSAERTGGSVSTLTIQRTQQEDSAVYLCATKRVAVIFNYGYTFGSGTRLTVV.